These T cell receptor beta chains were read from a single sample in a study of blood T cell repertoires in COVID-19. Using immunoSEQ multiplex PCR, the repertoire was profiled, and TCRdb retains in-frame clones only, with some absent. The repertoire has over 200,000 clones, roughly nine tenths of them found once; the top ten carry about a tenth. Sample: PBMCs or T cells enriched from blood (not recorded which). The receptors stem from a young man who had recovered from COVID-19. CDR3s include the opening cysteine and the closing phenylalanine or tryptophan. A D gene is named only where the DNA matches it firmly.

V	D	J	CDR3	DNA
TRBV11-1	TRBD1	TRBJ1-2	CASSQGGNYGYTF	TGTGCCAGCAGTCAGGGGGGAAACTATGGCTACACCTTC
TRBV6-4	-	TRBJ1-2	CASSDSWQGYGYTF	TGTGCCAGCAGTGACTCGTGGCAGGGGTATGGCTACACCTTC
TRBV28	-	TRBJ2-7	CASDGGVPYEQYF	TGTGCCAGTGACGGAGGAGTCCCCTACGAGCAGTACTTC
TRBV3-1/TRBV3-2	TRBD2	TRBJ2-7	CASSRSGSYEQYF	TGTGCCAGCAGCCGGAGCGGGAGTTACGAGCAGTACTTC
TRBV27	TRBD1	TRBJ2-7	CASSLRTGPYEQYF	TGTGCCAGCAGTTTACGGACAGGACCCTACGAGCAGTACTTC
TRBV15	TRBD1	TRBJ2-3	CATSIPGQGNTDTQYF	TGTGCCACCAGCATTCCGGGACAGGGCAACACAGATACGCAGTATTTT
TRBV30	TRBD1	TRBJ2-6	CAWSQGAGANVLTF	TGTGCCTGGAGTCAGGGGGCTGGGGCCAACGTCCTGACTTTC
TRBV19	TRBD1	TRBJ1-2	CASSRFPGQGYGYTF	TGTGCCAGTAGTCGATTTCCGGGACAGGGTTATGGCTACACCTTC
TRBV4-1	TRBD2	TRBJ2-1	CASSQFTSGSTYGGNEQFF	TGCGCCAGCAGCCAATTTACTAGCGGGAGCACCTACGGGGGCAATGAGCAGTTCTTC
TRBV28	TRBD1	TRBJ2-3	CASRTLRGQQYF	TGTGCCAGCAGGACCCTGAGGGGGCAGCAGTATTTT
TRBV28	-	TRBJ1-3	CASSLGQPISGNTIYF	TGTGCCAGCAGTTTAGGGCAGCCCATCTCTGGAAACACCATATATTTT
TRBV5-8	TRBD1	TRBJ2-4	CASSLEGAAKNIQYF	TGTGCCAGCAGCTTGGAGGGGGCAGCCAAAAACATTCAGTACTTC
TRBV2	-	TRBJ2-3	CASSGSRTDTQYF	TGTGCCAGCAGTGGGAGTCGCACAGATACGCAGTATTTT
TRBV5-1	TRBD1	TRBJ2-7	CASSLVAGGSYEQYF	TGCGCCAGCAGCTTAGTCGCAGGGGGATCCTACGAGCAGTACTTC
TRBV4-3	-	TRBJ2-7	CASSQGPGQDFPYEQYF	TGCGCCAGCAGCCAAGGTCCAGGACAAGATTTCCCCTACGAGCAGTACTTC
TRBV7-9	TRBD1	TRBJ2-6	CASSTGGSGANVLTF	TGTGCCAGCAGCACAGGGGGATCAGGGGCCAACGTCCTGACTTTC